The 18 T cell receptor beta chains below come from one sample, sequenced in a study of blood T cell repertoires in COVID-19. Clones were read by immunoSEQ multiplex PCR, and TCRdb kept only the in-frame ones, dropping some. This table holds over 200,000 clones, approximately 84% found once. Material: peripheral blood. These receptors were taken from a woman under 40 who had recovered from COVID-19.

Comments on this clone: Other DNA sequences within the sample encode an identical CDR3. The chain carries TRBV9 and TRBJ2-2, with a tentative D call TRBD2 (5 bases). The CDR3 totals 15 residues. Germline V gene sequence: CDR1 SGDLS, CDR2 YYNGEE. Between the trimmed V and J ends, which lost 0 bases and 0 bases, there was a span of 6 bases. The CDR3 spells CASSVASPNTGELFF. The CDR3 nucleotides read TGTGCCAGCAGCGTAGCTAGCCCGAACACCGGGGAGCTGTTTTTT.

This chain uses TRBV7-3 with TRBJ2-2, with D maybe TRBD2 (5 bases). V was cut by 6 bases and J by 2 bases, with 10 bases left in between. Per germline, CDR1 SGHTA and CDR2 FQGTGA. The CDR3 runs to 14 residues. DNA of the CDR3: TGTGCCAGCAGAAGGACTCCTAACACCGGGGAGCTGTTTTTT. As protein: CASRRTPNTGELFF.

The chain is built from TRBV25-1 and TRBJ1-1; D is unresolved. Trimming left V 3 bases short and J 5 bases short, with 10 bases between. The CDR3 is 13 amino acids. Germline lookup yields CDR1 MGHDK and CDR2 SYGVNS. CDR3 sequence reads: CASSDAGRTEAFF. CDR3 DNA: TGTGCCAGCAGTGATGCGGGGAGAACTGAAGCTTTCTTT.

This clone was seen ten or more times. Other DNA sequences of this sample code for an identical CDR3. V usage is TRBV5-1 and J usage is TRBJ2-7; 7 bases match TRBD1. The germline V gene encodes CDR1 SGHRS and CDR2 YFSETQ. The CDR3 is 14 residues long. V lost 4 bases to trimming and J lost 0 bases; unmatched junction nucleotides: 4. The CDR3 spells CASSPQGPSYEQYF. CDR3 DNA sequence: TGCGCCAGCAGCCCACAGGGGCCCTCCTACGAGCAGTACTTC. Complete variable domain (other parts from reference TRBV5-1 and TRBJ2-7): KAGVTQTPRYLIKTRGQQVTLSCSPISGHRSVSWYQQTPGQGLQFLFEYFSETQRNKGNFPGRFSGRQFSNSRSEMNVSTLELGDSALYLCASSPQGPSYEQYFGPGTRLTVT.

The chain has TRBV2 and TRBJ1-2; a possible D gene is TRBD1 (5 bases). V was pared by 2 bases and J by 4 bases, with 14 bases between. This CDR3 comprises 15 residues. Germline CDR1 reads SNHLY; CDR2 reads FYNNEI. CDR3 nucleotide sequence: TGTGCCAGCAGTGAACCCGGGGGTCCCATCTATGGCTACACCTTC. Its protein is CASSEPGGPIYGYTF.

The chain uses TRBV12-3 or TRBV12-4 and TRBJ2-1; 8 nucleotides match TRBD2. The V segment lost 3 bases and the J segment 12 bases; nucleotides outside the gene matches: 4. The CDR3 is 12 residues long. This chain's CDR3 is CASSLAGGAQFF. In DNA form, the CDR3 reads TGTGCCAGCAGTTTGGCCGGGGGGGCGCAGTTCTTC.

There are a few counts of this clone. The chain uses TRBV10-3 and TRBJ1-5; 8 bases map to TRBD1. The germline V gene has CDR1 ENHRY and CDR2 SYGVKD. V trimming: 4 bases; J trimming: 6 bases; junction bases outside the gene matches: 5. CDR3 length equals 14 residues. The chain's CDR3 is CAISVTGESQPQHF. Here the CDR3 DNA reads TGTGCCATCAGTGTGACAGGGGAGAGTCAGCCCCAGCATTTT.

The chain combines TRBV19 with TRBJ2-1; 11 bases match TRBD1. There are 14 residues in the CDR3. Germline values: CDR1 LNHDA, CDR2 SQIVND (reference sequence). V was clipped by 5 bases and J by 8 bases; unmatched bases: 5. CDR3 DNA: TGTGCCAGTAGTCCAGGGACAGGGGGGGATGAGCAGTTCTTC. Protein product: CASSPGTGGDEQFF.

V usage is TRBV25-1 and J usage is TRBJ1-4, with D tentatively TRBD1 (5 bases). The V and J ends lost 1 base and 4 bases respectively, with 13 bases between them. This CDR3 region has 16 residues. In germline, CDR1 is MGHDK, CDR2 SYGVNS. The CDR3 DNA reads TGTGCCAGCAGTGAATCGGACACTCCAAGTAATGAAAAACTGTTTTTT. Translation: CASSESDTPSNEKLFF.

The gene calls are TRBV9 and TRBJ2-1; TRBD2 matches at 11 bases. The CDR3 loop spans 16 amino acids. CDR1 is SGDLS and CDR2 is YYNGEE in the germline V gene. Trimming cost V 1 base and J 7 bases; bases outside gene matches: 7. The CDR3 region is CASSVNSGGASNEQFF. CDR3 nucleotide sequence: TGTGCCAGCAGCGTAAATAGCGGGGGGGCGTCGAATGAGCAGTTCTTC.

This clone was found a few times. V gene TRBV18 combines with J gene TRBJ1-1; D uncertain. Trimming removed 2 bases at V and 3 bases at J, with 10 bases between. This CDR3 comprises 14 residues. Germline CDR1 and CDR2: KGHSH and LQKENI. CDR3 region: CASSPGALDTEAFF. CDR3 DNA sequence: TGTGCCAGCTCACCAGGAGCGTTGGACACTGAAGCTTTCTTT.

This chain uses TRBV19 with TRBJ1-2; TRBD1 is a possible D gene (6 bases). This CDR3 spans 14 amino acids. Germline V CDR1 and CDR2: LNHDA, SQIVND (reference sequence). The germline V and J ends were trimmed by 7 bases and 8 bases, with 20 bases remaining between them. CDR3 loop: CASTMGGWGQGYTF. The CDR3 DNA reads as TGTGCCAGTACTATGGGAGGGTGGGGACAAGGCTACACCTTC.

The chain has TRBV18 and TRBJ1-2; possible D gene TRBD1, 6 bases. Germline values: CDR1 KGHSH, CDR2 LQKENI. V gave up 3 bases and J gave up 3 bases, with 11 bases separating them. CDR3 size: 14 residues. CDR3 in DNA: TGTGCCAGCTCACCTTTACAGGGCGACTATGGCTACACCTTC. This encodes CASSPLQGDYGYTF.

This clone occurred once. The V gene is TRBV19, the J gene TRBJ2-3; 9 bases line up with TRBD1. This CDR3 is 16 amino acids long. The germline V gene encodes CDR1 LNHDA and CDR2 SQIVND (reference sequence). After removal of 5 bases from V and 0 bases from J, the junction contained 6 bases not matched to a gene. The CDR3: CASSVPGTGSTDTQYF. The CDR3 DNA follows: TGTGCCAGTAGTGTTCCCGGGACAGGGAGCACAGATACGCAGTATTTT. The full variable domain, completed using reference TRBV19 and TRBJ2-3, is DGGITQSPKYLFRKEGQNVTLSCEQNLNHDAMYWYRQDPGQGLRLIYYSQIVNDFQKGDIAEGYSVSREKKESFPLTVTSAQKNPTAFYLCASSVPGTGSTDTQYFGPGTRLTVL.

The chain is built from TRBV5-1 and TRBJ2-6; no firm D call. CDR1 is SGHRS, CDR2 YFSETQ, per germline. V was clipped by 9 bases and J by 0 bases, with 10 bases between them. CDR3 length equals 14 residues. The CDR3 nucleotides read TGCGCCACTACGGAGCTCTCTGGGGCCAACGTCCTGACTTTC. This gives the protein CATTELSGANVLTF.

The rearrangement joins TRBV12-5 to TRBJ2-7; possibly TRBD1 for D (6 bases). Trimming removed 2 bases from V and 0 bases from J, with 11 bases in between. The CDR3 extends over 15 amino acids. CDR1 LGHNT and CDR2 FRNRAP come from the germline V gene. CDR3 residues: CASGLSLDSSYEQYF. The CDR3 bases are TGTGCTAGTGGTTTGTCCCTGGACAGCTCCTACGAGCAGTACTTC. Supplemented by reference TRBV12-5 and TRBJ2-7, the full variable domain reads DARVTQTPRHKVTEMGQEVTMRCQPILGHNTVFWYRQTMMQGLELLAYFRNRAPLDDSGMPKDRFSAEMPDATLATLKIQPSEPRDSAVYFCASGLSLDSSYEQYFGPGTRLTVT.

In this sample, this clone turned up many times. The chain uses TRBV29-1 and TRBJ1-1; D not certain. V was shortened by 4 bases and J by 7 bases, with 7 bases between the two germline ends. CDR1 and CDR2 from the germline V gene are SQVTM and ANQGSEA. The CDR3 is made up of 10 amino acids. The CDR3 DNA reads TGCAGCGTTGTGAGGAGTGAAGCTTTCTTT. Its protein is CSVVRSEAFF.

This chain connects TRBV2 to TRBJ2-2, with 7 bases fitting TRBD2. CDR1 is SNHLY, CDR2 FYNNEI, per germline. This CDR3 comprises 15 residues. Germline trimming cut 5 bases from V and 1 base from J; bases unmatched to any gene: 4. CDR3 in DNA: TGTGCCAGCAGTCCATGGGGGGGGAACACCGGGGAGCTGTTTTTT. This sequence encodes CASSPWGGNTGELFF.